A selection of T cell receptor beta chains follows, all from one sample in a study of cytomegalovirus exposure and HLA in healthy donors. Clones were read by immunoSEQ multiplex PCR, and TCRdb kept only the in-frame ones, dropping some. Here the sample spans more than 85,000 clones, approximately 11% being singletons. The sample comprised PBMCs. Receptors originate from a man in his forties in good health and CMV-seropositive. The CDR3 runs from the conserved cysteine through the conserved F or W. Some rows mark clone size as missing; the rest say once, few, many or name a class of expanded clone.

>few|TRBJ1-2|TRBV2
CASSRRTGDIALYGYTF
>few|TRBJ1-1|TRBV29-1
CSVRQGPTEAFF
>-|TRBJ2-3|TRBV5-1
CASSTTGDTQYF
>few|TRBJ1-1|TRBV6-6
CASSYPMTGVNTEAFF
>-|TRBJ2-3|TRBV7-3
CASSFDRTSGKTDTQYF
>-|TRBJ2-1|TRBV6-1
CASTFAGRHNEQFF
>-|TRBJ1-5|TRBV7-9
CASSFPGVQPQHF
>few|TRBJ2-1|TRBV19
CASSMGLADYNEQFF
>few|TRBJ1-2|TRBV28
CASIKAGALHGYTF
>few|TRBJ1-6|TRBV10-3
CAIRTGTGDSPLHF
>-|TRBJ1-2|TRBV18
CASSPGQGSSGYTF
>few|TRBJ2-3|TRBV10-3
CAISSGGRPTDTQYF
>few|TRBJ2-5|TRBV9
CASSAPHRTGEETQYF
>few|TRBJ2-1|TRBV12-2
CASRLAELAGGSHEQFF
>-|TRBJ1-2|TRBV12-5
CASGPLTGTGKNGYTF
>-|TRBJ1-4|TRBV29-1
CSVRQGALDNEKLFF
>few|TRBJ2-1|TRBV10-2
CASSEGSSGASKFF
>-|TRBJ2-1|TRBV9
CASSKPFGEQFF
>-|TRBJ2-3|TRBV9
CASSPMENTQYF
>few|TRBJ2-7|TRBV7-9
CASSRATSVLSYEQYF
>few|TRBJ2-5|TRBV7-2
CASSLGGTGQETQYF
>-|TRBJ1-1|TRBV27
CASSLYTGRGTEAFF
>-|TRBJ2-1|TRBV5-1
CASSPRGGSYNEQFF
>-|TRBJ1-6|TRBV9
CASSGTGTQGSPLHF
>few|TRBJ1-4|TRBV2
CASSPGTGLGKLFF
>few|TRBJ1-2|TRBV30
CAWSRGGASYGYTF
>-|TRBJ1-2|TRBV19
CASSIRRQGGYYGYTF
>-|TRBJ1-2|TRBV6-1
CASSEAVYGYTF